These 8 T cell receptor beta chains came from one sample sequenced in a study of blood T cell repertoires in COVID-19 (dated by TCRdb to 2020 to 2022). Library prep was done by the immunoSEQ multiplex PCR assay. TCRdb stores this immuneACCESS table with in-frame sequences only. Part of the clones is absent; in the studies checked, under half of the shortfall reflects unresolved V genes, and no reason is known for the rest. A total of roughly 380,000 clones appear in this sample, around 89% of them only once. The ten most abundant clones make up roughly 1.5% of the sample. The material sequenced was peripheral blood. The receptors originated from a woman in her thirties or forties with COVID-19, enrolled during active disease.

The DNA for the CDR3 is TGTGCCAGCAGCGACCGACAGGGGGCTCGGGCTTTCTTT. This translates into CASSDRQGARAFF. The chain recombines TRBV7-3 with TRBJ1-1, with TRBD1 identical over 10 bases. The J segment lost 11 bases and the V segment lost 5 bases, leaving 8 bases of the junction unmatched. The CDR3 has 13 amino acids. In germline, CDR1 is SGHTA, CDR2 FQGTGA.

This clone was observed a few times. The chain couples TRBV7-9 to TRBJ1-3; perhaps TRBD1 as D (5 bases). Trimming cost V 5 bases and J 0 bases, with 14 bases left between them. Germline lookup yields CDR1 SEHNR and CDR2 FQNEAQ (reference sequence). This CDR3 has 16 residues. As DNA, the CDR3 is TGTGCCAGCAGCCAAAGACAGTTCTCCTCTGGAAACACCATATATTTT. As protein: CASSQRQFSSGNTIYF.

The CDR3: CASSYEGGRETQYF. CDR3 DNA: TGTGCCAGCAGCTACGAGGGAGGGAGAGAGACCCAGTACTTC. The rearrangement uses TRBV27 and TRBJ2-5, with 7 bases matching TRBD2. Germline CDR1 reads MNHEY; CDR2 reads SMNVEV (reference sequence). Germline trimming cut 6 bases from V and 4 bases from J; bases unmatched to any gene: 8. The CDR3 runs 14 residues.

The chain couples TRBV3-1 (or the pseudogene TRBV3-2) to TRBJ1-2; 8 bases agree with TRBD1. Germline V gene sequence: CDR1 LGHDT, CDR2 YNNKEL (reference sequence). V lost 0 bases, J lost 3 bases, and 6 bases stayed unmatched. The CDR3 runs to 16 residues. CDR3 in amino acids: CASSQERDRPYYGYTF. The CDR3 nucleotides read TGTGCCAGCAGCCAAGAACGGGACAGGCCATACTATGGCTACACCTTC.

The rearrangement links TRBV28 to TRBJ1-5; no reliable D call. The CDR3 runs to 13 residues. Germline CDR1 reads MDHEN; CDR2 reads SYDVKM. V gave up 6 bases and J gave up 1 base, with 7 bases separating them. DNA for the CDR3: TGTGCCAGCAGAACACAGAGCAATCAGCCCCAGCATTTT. This encodes CASRTQSNQPQHF.

The genes are TRBV5-1 and TRBJ2-5; 7 bases are shared with TRBD1. Germline V lookup: CDR1 SGHRS, CDR2 YFSETQ. V trimming: 3 bases; J trimming: 3 bases; junction bases outside the gene matches: 17. The CDR3 spans 18 residues. This CDR3 reads CASSYARVTGTFKETQYF. The CDR3 bases are TGCGCCAGCAGCTATGCTCGGGTGACAGGGACCTTTAAAGAGACCCAGTACTTC.

This clone was seen once. This chain joins TRBV6-4 and TRBJ2-2, with 7 bases matching TRBD1. Germline trimming cut 0 bases from V and 1 base from J; bases unmatched to any gene: 5. This CDR3 has 17 amino acids. The germline CDR1 and CDR2 sequences are MRHNA and SNTAGT. The CDR3 loop is CASSDSGTELNTGELFF. The CDR3 DNA reads TGTGCCAGCAGTGACTCGGGGACAGAGTTGAACACCGGGGAGCTGTTTTTT.

The count of this clone is one. The V and J genes are TRBV10-3 and TRBJ2-1, with a tentative D call TRBD2 (6 bases). Germline assignment: CDR1 ENHRY and CDR2 SYGVKD. With 2 bases removed from V and 8 bases from J, the gap between germline ends came to 10 bases. CDR3 length: 13 amino acids. This CDR3 is CAISEPGLYEQFF. In DNA form, the CDR3 reads TGTGCCATCAGTGAGCCGGGACTTTATGAGCAGTTCTTC.